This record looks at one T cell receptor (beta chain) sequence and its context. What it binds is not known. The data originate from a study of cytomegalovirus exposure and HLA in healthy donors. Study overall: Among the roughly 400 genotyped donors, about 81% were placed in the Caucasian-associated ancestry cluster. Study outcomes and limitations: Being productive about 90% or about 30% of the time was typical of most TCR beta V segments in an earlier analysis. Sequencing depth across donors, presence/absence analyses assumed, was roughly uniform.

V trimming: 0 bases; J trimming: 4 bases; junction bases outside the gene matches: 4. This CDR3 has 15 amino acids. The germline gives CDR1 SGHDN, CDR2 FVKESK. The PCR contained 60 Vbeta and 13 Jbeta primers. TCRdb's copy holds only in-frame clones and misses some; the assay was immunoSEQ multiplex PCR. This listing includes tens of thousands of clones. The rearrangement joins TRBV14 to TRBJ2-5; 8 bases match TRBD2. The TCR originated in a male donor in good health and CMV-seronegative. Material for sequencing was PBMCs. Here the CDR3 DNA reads TGTGCCAGCAGCCAAGATGGACTAGCCGGAGAGACCCAGTACTTC. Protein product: CASSQDGLAGETQYF. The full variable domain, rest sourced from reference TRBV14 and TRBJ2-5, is EAGVTQFPSHSVIEKGQTVTLRCDPISGHDNLYWYRRVMGKEIKFLLHFVKESKQDESGMPNNRFLAERTGGTYSTLKVQPAELEDSGVYFCASSQDGLAGETQYFGPGTRLLVL.